Listed below are T cell receptor beta chains from one sample, sequenced in a study of CD8 T cells in Susac syndrome. TCRdb called the immunoSEQ multiplex PCR reads again in MiXCR, with one record for every CDR3 protein. The sample has 80,000 or so distinct CDR3 sequences, just over 90% seen once. The sample was CD4+ T cells from PBMCs. The origin of the receptors is a human donor with Susac syndrome. Both conserved end residues are part of each CDR3. A D gene is named only where the DNA matches it firmly. Clone size is shown for a subset of rows, as once, few, many or a class of expanded clone.

J | D | size | V | CDR3 | DNA
TRBJ2-1 | . | . | TRBV5-5 | CASSLLGREQFF | TGTGCCAGCAGCTTGTTGGGGAGAGAGCAGTTCTTC
TRBJ1-5 | . | . | TRBV6-4 | CASSEQVNQPQHF | TGTGCCAGCAGTGAACAGGTGAATCAGCCCCAGCATTTT
TRBJ2-3 | TRBD2 | . | TRBV24-1 | CATSDLAPSGRSDTQYF | TGTGCCACCAGTGATTTGGCCCCCAGCGGGAGGAGCGATACGCAGTATTTT
TRBJ1-2 | TRBD1 | . | TRBV15 | CATSRERLFRDRGFGYTF | TGTGCCACCAGCAGAGAGAGGTTATTTAGGGACAGGGGCTTCGGCTACACCTTC
TRBJ2-7 | TRBD1 | . | TRBV27 | CASSSWGTGSYEQYF | TGTGCCAGCAGCTCGTGGGGGACAGGATCCTACGAGCAGTACTTC
TRBJ2-5 | . | few | TRBV7-2 | CASSLGSRSPETQYF | TGTGCCAGCAGCTTAGGATCCCGATCTCCAGAGACCCAGTACTTC
TRBJ2-2 | TRBD1 | . | TRBV7-6 | CASSPQGANTGELFF | TGTGCCAGCAGTCCTCAGGGGGCGAACACCGGGGAGCTGTTTTTT
TRBJ1-4 | . | once | TRBV2 | CASSEEEGNEKLFF | TGTGCCAGCAGTGAAGAAGAGGGGAATGAAAAACTGTTTTTT
TRBJ2-1 | . | . | TRBV7-3 | CASSLRGTETREQFF | TGTGCCAGCAGCTTAAGGGGTACCGAGACTCGGGAGCAGTTCTTC
TRBJ2-1 | . | . | TRBV11-2 | CASSTLGGRANNEQFF | TGTGCCAGCAGCACCTTAGGCGGGCGGGCTAACAATGAGCAGTTCTTC
TRBJ2-3 | . | few | TRBV10-3 | CAIWTGVTDTQYF | TGTGCCATCTGGACCGGGGTCACAGATACGCAGTATTTT
TRBJ2-5 | . | few | TRBV28 | CASSLEWETQYF | TGTGCCAGCAGTTTGGAGTGGGAGACCCAGTACTTC
TRBJ1-3 | . | . | TRBV10-3 | CAISGNGNTIYF | TGTGCCATCAGTGGAAATGGAAACACCATATATTTT
TRBJ2-1 | TRBD2 | . | TRBV20-1 | CSAREPRLAGGVDEQFF | TGCAGTGCTAGAGAGCCCCGGCTAGCGGGAGGCGTAGATGAGCAGTTCTTC
TRBJ2-5 | TRBD1 | . | TRBV12-3/TRBV12-4 | CASSPGQGARGETQYF | TGTGCCAGCAGTCCAGGCCAGGGGGCGCGGGGAGAGACCCAGTACTTC
TRBJ1-2 | . | . | TRBV6-1 | CASSEPRVANYGYTF | TGTGCCAGCAGTGAACCCAGGGTGGCTAACTATGGCTACACCTTC
TRBJ1-4 | . | . | TRBV10-3 | CAISNIANEKLFF | TGTGCCATCAGTAATATAGCTAATGAAAAACTGTTTTTT
TRBJ2-1 | TRBD2 | . | TRBV2 | CASSSSGLRIGEQFF | TGTGCCAGCAGTTCTAGCGGGCTGAGGATAGGTGAGCAGTTCTTC
TRBJ2-5 | . | . | TRBV6-1 | CASSDRDWTETQYF | TGTGCCAGCAGTGATCGGGACTGGACAGAGACCCAGTACTTC
TRBJ2-5 | . | . | TRBV7-7 | CASSSLMGPQETQYF | TGTGCCAGCAGCTCACTTATGGGACCACAAGAGACCCAGTACTTC